Listed here are 7 T cell receptor beta chains from one sample, sequenced in a study of T cell responses to AZD1222 COVID-19 vaccine. Profiling relied on immunoSEQ multiplex PCR, and the TCRdb table lists in-frame clones only, not all of them. There are more than 75,000 clones in the sample; 92% occur only once, and approximately 5.6% lies in the top ten. Sequencing was performed on peripheral blood, taken on day 0 of AZD1222 vaccination. The source of these receptors is an adult in good health.

This chain joins TRBV20-1 and TRBJ1-1, with D perhaps matching TRBD1 (6 bases). This CDR3 is 16 amino acids long. V was cut by 3 bases and J by 1 base, with 18 bases left in between. The germline CDR1 and CDR2 sequences are DFQATT and SNEGSKA (reference sequence). The DNA for the CDR3 is TGCAGTGCTAGTCTGGGGGGCGCGGGACGGAACACTGAAGCTTTCTTT. This encodes CSASLGGAGRNTEAFF.

V and J are TRBV30 and TRBJ2-7, with D possibly TRBD1 on 5 matching bases. The CDR3 length is 14 residues. Germline lookup yields CDR1 GTSNPN and CDR2 SVGIG (reference sequence). The ends were cut back, 1 base at V and 4 bases at J, with 14 bases in the middle. CDR3: CAWSAPPGQYEQYF. CDR3 nucleotides: TGTGCCTGGAGTGCCCCCCCAGGGCAGTACGAGCAGTACTTC.

This rearrangement joins TRBV10-3 to TRBJ1-5; D gene ambiguous. Between the trimmed V and J ends, which lost 3 bases and 4 bases, there was a span of 10 bases. CDR3 length: 14 amino acids. Germline-derived CDR1 and CDR2 are ENHRY and SYGVKD. DNA of the CDR3: TGTGCCATCAGTGACCCCGGGAGAAATCAGCCCCAGCATTTT. Amino acid sequence: CAISDPGRNQPQHF.

The chain employs TRBV5-3 and TRBJ1-4, with D possibly matching TRBD1 (5 bases). TRBV5-3 is noted as an ORF with a role that remains uncertain. The V gene lost 10 bases and the J gene lost 3 bases, with 25 bases spanning the gap. The CDR3 covers 17 residues. For the CDR3, the DNA is TGTGCCGTACCGGGACCTAGAATGTTCGGGGCTAATGAAAAACTGTTTTTT. This codes for CAVPGPRMFGANEKLFF.

The J gene is TRBJ1-5, the V gene TRBV19; 11 bases align to TRBD1. CDR1 and CDR2 (germline): LNHDA, SQIVND (reference sequence). The CDR3 contains 16 residues. Trimming took 4 bases from V and 6 from J; bases not matched to a gene: 8. The CDR3 loop reads CASSTGTGGRLQPQHF. Here the CDR3 DNA reads TGTGCCAGTAGTACCGGGACAGGGGGGAGGCTTCAGCCCCAGCATTTT.

The CDR3 sequence: CATAGNQPQHF. CDR3 sequence (DNA): TGTGCCACCGCGGGCAATCAGCCCCAGCATTTT. The chain employs TRBV28 and TRBJ1-5; no clear D. Germline V CDR1 and CDR2: MDHEN, SYDVKM. The CDR3 consists of 11 residues. Trimming pared 10 bases from V and 2 bases from J, leaving 6 bases between.

V usage is TRBV7-8 and J usage is TRBJ2-3, with a tentative D call TRBD2 (5 bases). There are 15 residues in the CDR3. Germline V gene sequence: CDR1 SGHVS, CDR2 FQNEAQ. Trimming took off 0 bases at V and 6 bases at J, with 13 bases between the two ends. CDR3 region: CASSLAQRLLDTQYF. The CDR3 DNA follows: TGTGCCAGCAGCTTAGCCCAGCGGCTCTTGGATACGCAGTATTTT.